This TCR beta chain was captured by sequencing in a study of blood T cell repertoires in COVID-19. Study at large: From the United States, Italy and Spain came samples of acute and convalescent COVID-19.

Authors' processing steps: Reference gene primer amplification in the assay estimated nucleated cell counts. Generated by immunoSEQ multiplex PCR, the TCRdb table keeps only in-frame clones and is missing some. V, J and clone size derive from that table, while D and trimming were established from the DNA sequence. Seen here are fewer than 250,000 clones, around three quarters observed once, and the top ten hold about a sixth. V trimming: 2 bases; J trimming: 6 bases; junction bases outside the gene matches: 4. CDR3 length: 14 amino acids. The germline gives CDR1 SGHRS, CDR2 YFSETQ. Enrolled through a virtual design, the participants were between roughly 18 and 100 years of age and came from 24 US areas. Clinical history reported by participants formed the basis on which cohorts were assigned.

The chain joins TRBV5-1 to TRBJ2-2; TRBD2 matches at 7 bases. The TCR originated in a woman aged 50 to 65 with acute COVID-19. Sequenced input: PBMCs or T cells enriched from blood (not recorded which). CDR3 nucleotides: TGCGCCAGCAGCTTAGCGGGGTACTCCGGGGAGCTGTTTTTT. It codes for CASSLAGYSGELFF.